This T cell receptor beta chain was captured by sequencing in a study of blood T cell repertoires in COVID-19. Some clones are missing from TCRdb's copy, which holds only in-frame ones; the method was immunoSEQ multiplex PCR. This table has 50,000 to 60,000 clones, under 85% appearing once. Germline V gene data show CDR1 as LNHDA and CDR2 as SQIVND (reference sequence). CDR3 length equals 14 residues. Trimming shortened V by 7 bases and J by 7 bases, and 14 bases separated the two germline ends. The rearrangement uses TRBV19 and TRBJ1-6; no clear D gene. This clonotype was obtained from a man between 65 and 79 years old with active COVID-19. The specimen was peripheral blood. The CDR3 here is CASKFIQTNSPLHF. The CDR3 DNA follows: TGTGCCAGTAAGTTCATACAGACGAATTCACCCCTCCACTTT.